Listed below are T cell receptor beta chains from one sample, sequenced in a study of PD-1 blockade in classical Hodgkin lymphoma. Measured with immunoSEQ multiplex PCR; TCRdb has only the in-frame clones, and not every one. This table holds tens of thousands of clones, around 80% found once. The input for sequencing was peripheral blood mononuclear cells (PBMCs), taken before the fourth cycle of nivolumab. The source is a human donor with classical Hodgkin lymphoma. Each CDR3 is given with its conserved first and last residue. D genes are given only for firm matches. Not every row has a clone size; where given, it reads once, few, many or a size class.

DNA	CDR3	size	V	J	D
TGTGCCAGCAGTGAACTAAGGGAAGGGGAGCTGTTTTTT	CASSELREGELFF	-	TRBV2	TRBJ2-2	-
TGTGCCAGCAGCCAAGATACAGGGAGGACCGGGGCCAACGTCCTGACTTTC	CASSQDTGRTGANVLTF	-	TRBV14	TRBJ2-6	-
TGTGCCAGCAGTCTAGCGCGGGACACTGAAGCTTTCTTT	CASSLARDTEAFF	few	TRBV6-1	TRBJ1-1	-
TGTGCCAGCCGAGGACAGGGGTGGGCCGATTCACCCCTCCACTTT	CASRGQGWADSPLHF	-	TRBV5-6	TRBJ1-6	TRBD1
TGTGCCAGCAGCCAAGAAATAGGGCTAGCGGGGGTGTATGAGCAGTTCTTC	CASSQEIGLAGVYEQFF	-	TRBV4-2	TRBJ2-1	TRBD2
TGTGCCTCAGACCTTAGGAGGGGTGACTATGGCTACACCTTC	CASDLRRGDYGYTF	-	TRBV6-1	TRBJ1-2	-
TGTGCCAGCAGCGTCGTAGTAGGGGGGACCGGGGAGCTGTTTTTT	CASSVVVGGTGELFF	-	TRBV9	TRBJ2-2	-
TGCGCCAGCAGGGAAGCGGGAGGTCCAGGAACCCAGTACTTC	CASREAGGPGTQYF	-	TRBV23-1	TRBJ2-5	TRBD2
TGTGCCAGCAGGTTGGACAGGGGCTATGGCTACACCTTC	CASRLDRGYGYTF	-	TRBV5-6	TRBJ1-2	TRBD1
TGTGCCAGCAGCTTATACCCGGGACAGGGTCACAATCAGCCCCAGCATTTT	CASSLYPGQGHNQPQHF	-	TRBV7-2	TRBJ1-5	TRBD1
TGCGCCAGCAGTCAATCAATCGGGGAGATACCGGGTGGCTACACCTTC	CASSQSIGEIPGGYTF	-	TRBV23-1	TRBJ1-2	-
TGTGCCAGCAGCTGGGACAGTTCCCTCGGGGAGCTGTTTTTT	CASSWDSSLGELFF	-	TRBV7-2	TRBJ2-2	TRBD1
TGTGCCAGCAGTTTGCCCGGGGAGCTGTTTTTT	CASSLPGELFF	-	TRBV4-2	TRBJ2-2	-
TGTGCCAGCTCACCAAGTCGGACCTATAGCGAGCAGTACTTC	CASSPSRTYSEQYF	few	TRBV18	TRBJ2-7	-
TGTGCCAGCAGTGCGGGAGGGGGCGGAGGGACCGGGGAGCTGTTTTTT	CASSAGGGGGTGELFF	-	TRBV2	TRBJ2-2	-
TGTGCCAGCAGCTCCCTGCTTGGCGACAATGAGCAGTTCTTC	CASSSLLGDNEQFF	large	TRBV7-3	TRBJ2-1	-
TGTGCTAGTGGTTTGGATGGGGGTGGAGTGCGTGGCTACACCTTC	CASGLDGGGVRGYTF	few	TRBV12-5	TRBJ1-2	-
TGCGCCAGCAGCCAAGGGCAGGGGGCAACTGGAAACACCATATATTTT	CASSQGQGATGNTIYF	few	TRBV4-1	TRBJ1-3	TRBD1
TGTGCCAGCAGTCTATCAGGACGCGGCTACACCTTC	CASSLSGRGYTF	-	TRBV6-5	TRBJ1-2	-
TGTGCCAGCAGTTACTCGGAGGGAGGCGGGTCACCCCTCCACTTT	CASSYSEGGGSPLHF	-	TRBV6-5	TRBJ1-6	-
TGCGCCAGCAGCTTGAGGGGGGGCCCCCAGGAGGCTTTCTTT	CASSLRGGPQEAFF	few	TRBV5-1	TRBJ1-1	-
TGTGCCAGCAGTGCCCTACCTTGGGACAATGGCTACACCTTC	CASSALPWDNGYTF	-	TRBV7-2	TRBJ1-2	-
TGTGCCACCAGCGCGGCAGGGAACAACTACGAGCAGTACTTC	CATSAAGNNYEQYF	-	TRBV15	TRBJ2-7	-
TGTGCCAGCAGCTCCGGACTAGCGGGCACAGATACGCAGTATTTT	CASSSGLAGTDTQYF	-	TRBV7-7	TRBJ2-3	TRBD2
TGTGCCAGCAGTTTATTTCCGGGGGACACTGAAGCTTTCTTT	CASSLFPGDTEAFF	-	TRBV28	TRBJ1-1	-
TGCAGTGCTAAGTCCTGGGACGAGCAGTACTTC	CSAKSWDEQYF	-	TRBV20-1	TRBJ2-7	-
TGTGCCAGCAGCCCGCTCAAGTGGGGGCGCCAAGAGACCCAGTACTTC	CASSPLKWGRQETQYF	few	TRBV11-1	TRBJ2-5	-
TGTGCCAGCACCCAGGAGCGGGGGATAAACACCGGGGAGCTGTTTTTT	CASTQERGINTGELFF	-	TRBV7-2	TRBJ2-2	TRBD2
TGTGCCAGCAGCGTAGGCCAGGGGGCCTTTTCTGGAAACACCATATATTTT	CASSVGQGAFSGNTIYF	-	TRBV9	TRBJ1-3	TRBD1
TGTGCCAGCAGCCAAGATAAGGCGGGGGGGTTTGTCAATGAGCAGTTCTTC	CASSQDKAGGFVNEQFF	-	TRBV4-2	TRBJ2-1	TRBD2
TGCGCCAGCAGCCTTGGCCCCCCGGGACAGGGTGGCTACGAGCAGTACTTC	CASSLGPPGQGGYEQYF	-	TRBV4-1	TRBJ2-7	TRBD1
TGTGCCAGCAGCTCAACAGGGTTGCGCACTGAAGCTTTCTTT	CASSSTGLRTEAFF	few	TRBV5-6	TRBJ1-1	-
TGTGCCAGCAGAGGACCGACAGGCGATAATCAGCCCCAGCATTTT	CASRGPTGDNQPQHF	-	TRBV6-5	TRBJ1-5	-
TGTGCCAGCAGCGTGGGGGTGGCCCAGGAAAAACTGTTTTTT	CASSVGVAQEKLFF	-	TRBV9	TRBJ1-4	-
TGTGCCAGCAGTTCTCCCCCCGGGACAAGTCCTGAAGCTTTCTTT	CASSSPPGTSPEAFF	-	TRBV6-5	TRBJ1-1	-
TGTGCCAGCAGTTTATCGGACGGTTCCTACGAGCAGTACTTC	CASSLSDGSYEQYF	-	TRBV27	TRBJ2-7	-
TGTGCCAGCAGCCCGGTCAACCTATACGAGCAGTACTTC	CASSPVNLYEQYF	-	TRBV2	TRBJ2-7	-
TGTGCCAGCAGTCCAACACCAAATGAGCAGTTCTTC	CASSPTPNEQFF	once	TRBV6-6	TRBJ2-1	-
TGTGCCAGCAGCCCCCGGACTTCCACCGGGGAGCTGTTTTTT	CASSPRTSTGELFF	-	TRBV5-4	TRBJ2-2	-
TGTGCCAGCAGTTTATGGCGCAGGGAGGAGCAGTACTTC	CASSLWRREEQYF	-	TRBV28	TRBJ2-7	-
TGCGCCAGCAGCGGGGGACTCTCCTACAATGAGCAGTTCTTC	CASSGGLSYNEQFF	-	TRBV4-1	TRBJ2-1	-
TGCAGTGCTGGGCTTGCTGGGGGCTACACCTTC	CSAGLAGGYTF	-	TRBV20-1	TRBJ1-2	-
TGTGCCAGCTCAGACGGGGATACGCAGTATTTT	CASSDGDTQYF	-	TRBV18	TRBJ2-3	-
TGTGCCATCAGTACACGGACTAGCGGGCCCAAAGAGACCCAGTACTTC	CAISTRTSGPKETQYF	-	TRBV10-3	TRBJ2-5	TRBD2
TGTGCCAGCAGCCTACAGGACTATAATTCACCCCTCCACTTT	CASSLQDYNSPLHF	medium-sized	TRBV7-9	TRBJ1-6	-
TGTGCCAGCTCAGGGGGGACAGGTACCACTGAAGCTTTCTTT	CASSGGTGTTEAFF	once	TRBV7-8	TRBJ1-1	TRBD1
TGTGCCAGCAGTCGACGTGGTCAGCCCCAGCATTTT	CASSRRGQPQHF	-	TRBV28	TRBJ1-5	-
TGCGCCAGCAGCTTGGGGACCTCGAACACTGAAGCTTTCTTT	CASSLGTSNTEAFF	-	TRBV5-1	TRBJ1-1	-
TGTGCCAGCAGCCCATCGTCGGCCCAGAGCACAGATACGCAGTATTTT	CASSPSSAQSTDTQYF	-	TRBV7-2	TRBJ2-3	-
TGTGCCAGCAGCTCTCAGGTGGCCATGGGTGAAAAACTGTTTTTT	CASSSQVAMGEKLFF	-	TRBV7-2	TRBJ1-4	-
TGTGCCAGCAGCTTTACGGGACAGGGACTCCTTTTAACAACCCCTTCAGCTTTCTTT	CASSFTGQGLLLTTPSAFF	-	TRBV12-1	TRBJ1-1	-
TGTGCCACCAGGAAAAGCTCCTACAATGAGCAGTTCTTC	CATRKSSYNEQFF	-	TRBV19	TRBJ2-1	-